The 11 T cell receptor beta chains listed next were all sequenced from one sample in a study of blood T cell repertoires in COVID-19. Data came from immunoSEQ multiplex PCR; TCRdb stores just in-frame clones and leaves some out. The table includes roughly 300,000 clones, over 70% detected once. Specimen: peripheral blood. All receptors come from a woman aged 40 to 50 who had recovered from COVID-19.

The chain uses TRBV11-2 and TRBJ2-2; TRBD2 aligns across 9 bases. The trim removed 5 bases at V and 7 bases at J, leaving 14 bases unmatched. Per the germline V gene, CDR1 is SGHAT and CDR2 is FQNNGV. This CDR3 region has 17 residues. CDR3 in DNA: TGTGCCAGCAGCAAATCAGACGCGGGGGGGCCCCGCGGGGAGCTGTTTTTT. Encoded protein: CASSKSDAGGPRGELFF.

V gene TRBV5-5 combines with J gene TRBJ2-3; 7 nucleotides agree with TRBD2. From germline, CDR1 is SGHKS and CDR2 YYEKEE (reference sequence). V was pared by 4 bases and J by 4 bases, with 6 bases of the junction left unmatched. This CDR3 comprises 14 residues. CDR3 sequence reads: CASSLGLVADTQYF. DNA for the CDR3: TGTGCCAGCAGCCTCGGACTAGTCGCAGATACGCAGTATTTT. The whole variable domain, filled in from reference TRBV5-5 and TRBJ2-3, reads DAGVTQSPTHLIKTRGQQVTLRCSPISGHKSVSWYQQVLGQGPQFIFQYYEKEERGRGNFPDRFSARQFPNYSSELNVNALLLGDSALYLCASSLGLVADTQYFGPGTRLTVL.

The CDR3 protein is CASSGQAPTDTQYF. The CDR3 nucleotides are TGTGCCAGCAGTGGACAGGCCCCCACAGATACGCAGTATTTT. V usage is TRBV2 and J usage is TRBJ2-3; a possible D gene is TRBD1 (6 bases). Per the germline V gene, CDR1 is SNHLY and CDR2 is FYNNEI. Trimming shortened V by 4 bases and J by 2 bases, and 10 bases separated the two germline ends. The CDR3 consists of 14 residues.

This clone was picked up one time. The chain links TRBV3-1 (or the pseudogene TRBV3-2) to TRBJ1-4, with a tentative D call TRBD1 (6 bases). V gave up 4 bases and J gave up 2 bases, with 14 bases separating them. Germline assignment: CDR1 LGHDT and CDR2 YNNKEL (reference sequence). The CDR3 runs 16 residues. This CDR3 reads CASSPTGGPTNEKLFF. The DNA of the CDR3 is TGTGCCAGCAGCCCCACGGGGGGCCCGACTAATGAAAAACTGTTTTTT.

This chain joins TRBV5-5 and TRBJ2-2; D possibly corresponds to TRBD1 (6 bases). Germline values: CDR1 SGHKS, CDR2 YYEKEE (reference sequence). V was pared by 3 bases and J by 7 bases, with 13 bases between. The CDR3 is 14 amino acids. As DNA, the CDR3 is TGTGCCAGCAGCTATGAACAGGGTATCGGGGAGCTGTTTTTT. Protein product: CASSYEQGIGELFF.

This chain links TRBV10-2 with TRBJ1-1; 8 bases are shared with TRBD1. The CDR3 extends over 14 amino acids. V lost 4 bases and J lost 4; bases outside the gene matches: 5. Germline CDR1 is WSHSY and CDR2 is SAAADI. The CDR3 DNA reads TGCGCCAGCAGTGCCGGACAGGGTCGCACTGAAGCTTTCTTT. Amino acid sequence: CASSAGQGRTEAFF.

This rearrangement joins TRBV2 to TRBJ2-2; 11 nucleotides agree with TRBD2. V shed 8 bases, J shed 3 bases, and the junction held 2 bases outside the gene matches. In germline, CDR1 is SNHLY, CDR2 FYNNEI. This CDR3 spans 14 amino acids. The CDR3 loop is CASGGLADTGELFF. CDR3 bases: TGTGCCAGCGGGGGACTAGCGGACACCGGGGAGCTGTTTTTT. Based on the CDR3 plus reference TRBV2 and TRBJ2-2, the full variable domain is EPEVTQTPSHQVTQMGQEVILRCVPISNHLYFYWYRQILGQKVEFLVSFYNNEISEKSEIFDDQFSVERPDGSNFTLKIRSTKLEDSAMYFCASGGLADTGELFFGEGSRLTVL.

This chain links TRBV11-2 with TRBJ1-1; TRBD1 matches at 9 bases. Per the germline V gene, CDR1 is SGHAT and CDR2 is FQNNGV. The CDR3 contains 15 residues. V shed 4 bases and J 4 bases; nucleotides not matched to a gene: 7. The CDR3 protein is CASSWYRGRRTEAFF. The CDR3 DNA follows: TGTGCCAGCAGCTGGTACAGGGGGCGCCGCACTGAAGCTTTCTTT.

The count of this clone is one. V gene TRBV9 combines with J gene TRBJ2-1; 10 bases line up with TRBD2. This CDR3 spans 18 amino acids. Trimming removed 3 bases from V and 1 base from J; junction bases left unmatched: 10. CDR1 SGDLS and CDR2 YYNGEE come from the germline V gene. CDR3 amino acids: CASSAQLAGYPSYNEQFF. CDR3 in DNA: TGTGCCAGCAGCGCGCAACTAGCGGGGTACCCGTCCTACAATGAGCAGTTCTTC. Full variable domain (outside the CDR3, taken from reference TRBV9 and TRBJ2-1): DSGVTQTPKHLITATGQRVTLRCSPRSGDLSVYWYQQSLDQGLQFLIQYYNGEERAKGNILERFSAQQFPDLHSELNLSSLELGDSALYFCASSAQLAGYPSYNEQFFGPGTRLTVL.

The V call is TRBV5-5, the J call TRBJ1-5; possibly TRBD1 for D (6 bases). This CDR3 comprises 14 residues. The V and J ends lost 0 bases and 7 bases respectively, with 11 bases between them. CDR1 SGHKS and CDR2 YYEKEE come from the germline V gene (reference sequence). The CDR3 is CASSLDREYQPQHF. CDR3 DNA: TGTGCCAGCAGCTTGGACAGGGAATACCAGCCCCAGCATTTT.

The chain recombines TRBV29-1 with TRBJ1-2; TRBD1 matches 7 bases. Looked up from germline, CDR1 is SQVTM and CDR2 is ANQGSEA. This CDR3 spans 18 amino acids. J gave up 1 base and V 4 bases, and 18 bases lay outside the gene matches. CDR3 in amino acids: CSVANRWAGDSINYGYTF. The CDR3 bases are TGCAGCGTTGCCAACCGCTGGGCAGGGGACAGTATTAACTATGGCTACACCTTC. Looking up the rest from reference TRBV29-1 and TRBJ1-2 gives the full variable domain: SAVISQKPSRDICQRGTSLTIQCQVDSQVTMMFWYRQQPGQSLTLIATANQGSEATYESGFVIDKFPISRPNLTFSTLTVSNMSPEDSSIYLCSVANRWAGDSINYGYTFGSGTRLTVV.